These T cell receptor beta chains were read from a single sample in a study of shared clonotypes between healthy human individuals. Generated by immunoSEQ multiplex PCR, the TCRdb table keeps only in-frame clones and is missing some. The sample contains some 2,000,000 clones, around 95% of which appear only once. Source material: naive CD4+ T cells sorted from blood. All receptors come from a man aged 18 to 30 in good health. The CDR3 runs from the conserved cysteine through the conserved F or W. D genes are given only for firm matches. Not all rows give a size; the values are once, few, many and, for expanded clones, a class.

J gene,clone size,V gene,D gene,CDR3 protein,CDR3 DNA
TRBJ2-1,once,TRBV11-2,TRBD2,CASSSQSGTSTYNEQFF,TGTGCCAGCAGCTCCCAATCCGGGACTAGCACCTACAATGAGCAGTTCTTC
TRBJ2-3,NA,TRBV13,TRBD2,CASSSSQRGSTDTQYF,TGTGCCAGCAGCTCCTCCCAGCGGGGTAGCACAGATACGCAGTATTTT
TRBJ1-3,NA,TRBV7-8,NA,CASSLQGPEAGNTIYF,TGTGCCAGCAGCTTACAGGGTCCTGAGGCTGGAAACACCATATATTTT
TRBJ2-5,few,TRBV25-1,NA,CASSWAAGQETQYF,TGTGCCAGCAGTTGGGCGGCAGGGCAAGAGACCCAGTACTTC
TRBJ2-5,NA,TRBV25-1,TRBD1,CASSTGTALQETQYF,TGTGCCAGCAGTACTGGGACAGCCCTCCAAGAGACCCAGTACTTC
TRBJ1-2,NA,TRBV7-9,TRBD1,CASSLATGSYGYTF,TGTGCCAGCAGCTTAGCGACAGGGTCCTATGGCTACACCTTC
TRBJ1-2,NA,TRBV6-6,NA,CASYFGATWDYGYTF,TGTGCCAGCTACTTCGGGGCCACGTGGGACTATGGCTACACCTTC
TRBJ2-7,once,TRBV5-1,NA,CASGNKGGSNEQYF,TGCGCCAGCGGGAATAAGGGGGGCAGCAACGAGCAGTACTTC
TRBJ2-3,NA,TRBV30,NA,CAWSASTDTQYF,TGTGCCTGGAGTGCCAGCACAGATACGCAGTATTTT
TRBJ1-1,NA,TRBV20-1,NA,CSAERNTEAFF,TGCAGTGCTGAAAGGAACACTGAAGCTTTCTTT